These 29 T cell receptor beta chains originate from one sample sequenced in a study of post-analysis software for immune sequencing data. The study's findings and limits: TRBV5-6, TRBV5-1 and TRBV20-1 were among four or five TRBV segments more frequent in patients than controls.

Their specific antigens are unknown. Unique molecular identifiers were present in the TCR beta cDNA libraries. TCRdb independently ran MiXCR on the PCR reads; one entry per CDR3 protein. The table has under 650,000 distinct CDR3 sequences, 40% to 50% seen once. The sequenced sample consisted of blood. These receptors originate from a girl between 10 and 17 years old with multiple sclerosis.

The chain joins TRBV6-5 to TRBJ2-3; 10 bases are shared with TRBD2. V was clipped by 0 bases and J by 6 bases; unmatched bases: 12. The germline CDR1 and CDR2 sequences are MNHEY and SVGAGI. CDR3 size: 18 residues. CDR3 in DNA: TGTGCCAGCAGTTACTCGGGTCCTAGCGGGGGCCCAGGGGATACGCAGTATTTT. This encodes CASSYSGPSGGPGDTQYF.

There are a few counts of this clonotype. The genes are TRBV5-6 and TRBJ2-7; D gene ambiguous. Trimming took 2 bases from V and 1 from J, leaving 10 bases between them. Germline values: CDR1 SGHDT, CDR2 YYEEEE. The length of the CDR3 is 14 residues. The CDR3 is CASSFRRQSYEQYF. CDR3 nucleotide sequence: TGTGCCAGCAGCTTTCGGCGCCAATCCTACGAGCAGTACTTC.

This clonotype has just one count. The chain links TRBV6-2 or TRBV6-3 to TRBJ2-5, with D maybe TRBD2 (5 bases). From germline, CDR1 is MNHEY and CDR2 SVGEGT. The V and J ends lost 5 bases and 5 bases respectively, with 15 bases between them. The CDR3 totals 14 residues. As DNA, the CDR3 is TGTGCCAGCAGTCTACGGACTGTTCGGGAGACCCAGTACTTC. It yields the protein CASSLRTVRETQYF.

The V and J genes are TRBV5-6 and TRBJ2-1, with TRBD2 matching over 13 bases. Per the germline V gene, CDR1 is SGHDT and CDR2 is YYEEEE. The V gene end was trimmed by 0 bases and the J gene end by 4 bases; junction bases not matched to a gene: 7. The CDR3 is 18 residues long. The CDR3 is CASSLVGTSGTGYNEQFF. In nucleotides, the CDR3 is TGTGCCAGCAGCTTGGTGGGGACTAGCGGGACCGGATACAATGAGCAGTTCTTC.

This clonotype was recorded a few times. The chain is built from TRBV5-1 and TRBJ2-3; either TRBD1 or TRBD2 may supply D (6 bases each). CDR3 size: 15 residues. V was trimmed by 4 bases and J by 1 base, leaving 13 bases between them. Per germline, CDR1 SGHRS and CDR2 YFSETQ. The CDR3 spells CASSPQGGRTDTQYF. The CDR3 DNA reads TGCGCCAGCAGCCCCCAAGGGGGGCGCACAGATACGCAGTATTTT.

This clonotype showed up just a few times. The J gene is TRBJ2-1, the V gene TRBV7-2; D is uncertain. The CDR3 contains 16 residues. Germline V gene data show CDR1 as SGHTA and CDR2 as FQGNSA. The V end lost 4 bases, the J end lost 1 base, and 14 bases lay between the germline ends. As DNA, the CDR3 is TGTGCCAGCAGCTCCCCTCGGCCGTTATCCTACAATGAGCAGTTCTTC. Amino acid sequence: CASSSPRPLSYNEQFF.

The V and J genes are TRBV4-1 and TRBJ2-2, with D maybe TRBD1 (6 bases). With 3 bases removed from V and 7 bases from J, the gap between germline ends came to 15 bases. Looked up from germline, CDR1 is MGHRA and CDR2 is YSYEKL. This CDR3 is 15 amino acids long. Written as DNA, the CDR3 is TGCGCCAGCAGCCAGGTTAGCAAGGACAGCGGGGAGCTGTTTTTT. Translation gives CASSQVSKDSGELFF.

The chain carries TRBV6-2 or TRBV6-3 and TRBJ2-3, with 7 nucleotides matching TRBD1. This CDR3 region has 14 residues. Germline CDR1 and CDR2: MNHEY and SVGEGT. After removal of 9 bases from V and 3 bases from J, the junction contained 9 bases not matched to a gene. The chain's CDR3 is CASGRTGGTDTQYF. In DNA form, the CDR3 reads TGTGCCAGTGGAAGGACAGGCGGAACAGATACGCAGTATTTT.

The chain couples TRBV4-1 to TRBJ2-1; D possibly matches TRBD1 or TRBD2 (5 bases each). V was shortened by 0 bases and J by 9 bases, with 18 bases between the two germline ends. The CDR3 loop spans 16 amino acids. Germline V gene sequence: CDR1 MGHRA, CDR2 YSYEKL. CDR3 nucleotides: TGCGCCAGCAGCCAAGAACCAGGGAGTGATTTTGGTGAGCAGTTCTTC. Protein: CASSQEPGSDFGEQFF.

The V gene is TRBV7-8, the J gene TRBJ1-4; TRBD1 matches 7 bases. Germline V gene lookup returns CDR1 SGHVS and CDR2 FQNEAQ. The ends lost 5 bases at V and 4 bases at J; junction bases unmatched: 7. CDR3 size: 15 residues. The CDR3 is CASSLNRGINEKLFF. The CDR3 DNA follows: TGTGCCAGCAGCCTAAACAGGGGTATTAATGAAAAACTGTTTTTT.

This clonotype was seen only a few times. The chain links TRBV20-1 to TRBJ1-2, with 10 bases aligning to TRBD1. CDR1 is DFQATT, CDR2 SNEGSKA, per germline (reference sequence). This CDR3 has 15 amino acids. V trimming: 7 bases; J trimming: 4 bases; junction bases outside the gene matches: 12. CDR3 nucleotides: TGCAGTGGTACACCCGGGGACAGGGGTCCCTATGGCTACACCTTC. This translates into CSGTPGDRGPYGYTF.

This clonotype occurred a few times. The chain has TRBV10-3 and TRBJ2-7, with 7 bases matching TRBD1. CDR1 is ENHRY and CDR2 is SYGVKD in the germline V gene. The J segment lost 5 bases and the V segment lost 5 bases, leaving 3 bases of the junction unmatched. The CDR3 covers 12 residues. The CDR3, as DNA: TGTGCCATCAGTCTGGACAGGAACGAGCAGTACTTC. Encoded protein: CAISLDRNEQYF.

Comments on this clonotype: This may arise from a read error, as a much more abundant clone is one base away. The rearrangement joins TRBV12-3 or TRBV12-4 to TRBJ1-2; 10 nucleotides agree with TRBD1. The J segment lost 5 bases and the V segment lost 7 bases, leaving 7 bases of the junction unmatched. The CDR3 is 14 amino acids. Written as DNA, the CDR3 is TGTGCCAGCACCCGGGACAGGGGAACGTATGGCTACACCTTC. Its protein is CASTRDRGTYGYTF.

The rearrangement uses TRBV5-4 and TRBJ2-1, with 15 bases fitting TRBD2. The V segment lost 2 bases and the J segment 2 bases; nucleotides outside the gene matches: 8. The CDR3 loop spans 19 amino acids. The germline gives CDR1 SGHNT, CDR2 YYREEE (reference sequence). DNA of the CDR3: TGTGCCAGCAGCTTTTCCGGGACTAGCGGGAGGAGTACCTACAATGAGCAGTTCTTC. It encodes CASSFSGTSGRSTYNEQFF.

This clonotype was counted between two and nine times. The gene calls are TRBV4-1 and TRBJ1-2; the D gene is possibly TRBD1 (6 bases). CDR1 is MGHRA, CDR2 YSYEKL, per germline. Between the trimmed V and J ends, which lost 1 base and 6 bases, there was a span of 18 bases. This CDR3 has 16 residues. The CDR3 protein is CASSQVGRDIRDGYTF. DNA for the CDR3: TGCGCCAGCAGCCAAGTGGGGAGGGACATCAGGGATGGCTACACCTTC.

This clonotype has more than one count but fewer than ten. The rearrangement joins TRBV10-3 to TRBJ2-3, with 7 bases fitting TRBD2. The CDR3 extends over 14 amino acids. Germline V CDR1 and CDR2: ENHRY, SYGVKD. Germline trimming cut 2 bases from V and 1 base from J; bases unmatched to any gene: 0. The DNA of the CDR3 is TGTGCCATCAGTGAGACTAGCGGCACAGATACGCAGTATTTT. It encodes CAISETSGTDTQYF.

The V and J genes are TRBV12-3 or TRBV12-4 and TRBJ2-4, with D perhaps assigned TRBD1 or TRBD2 (7 bases each). The V and J ends lost 5 bases and 8 bases respectively, with 16 bases between them. The CDR3 contains 14 residues. The CDR3 DNA follows: TGTGCCAGCAGTCAGGGGGGGCCGATATACATTCAGTACTTC. It yields the protein CASSQGGPIYIQYF.

The chain couples TRBV20-1 to TRBJ2-5; D remains ambiguous. With 3 bases removed from V and 3 bases from J, the gap between germline ends came to 11 bases. The CDR3 consists of 13 residues. Germline V lookup: CDR1 DFQATT, CDR2 SNEGSKA (reference sequence). CDR3 region: CSASPRLKETQYF. In DNA form, the CDR3 reads TGCAGTGCTAGTCCCAGACTGAAAGAGACCCAGTACTTC.

The V gene is TRBV12-3 or TRBV12-4, the J gene TRBJ2-1; 8 nucleotides agree with TRBD2. V lost 4 bases and J lost 5; bases outside the gene matches: 7. The CDR3 totals 15 residues. DNA for the CDR3: TGTGCCAGCAGTTCCGACGCGGGAGGCCACAATGAGCAGTTCTTC. This codes for CASSSDAGGHNEQFF.

In the case of this clonotype: A read error may explain this, as a much larger clone is one base away. The chain carries TRBV6-1 and TRBJ2-7, with TRBD1 identical over 7 bases. Germline-derived CDR1 and CDR2 are MNHNS and SASEGT. The CDR3 runs 13 residues. V was pared by 6 bases and J by 3 bases, with 5 bases of the junction left unmatched. CDR3 in amino acids: CASRTRDSYEQYF. The CDR3 coding sequence is TGTGCCAGCAGGACCCGGGACAGCTACGAGCAGTACTTC.

This clonotype was detected a few times. The V and J genes are TRBV29-1 and TRBJ1-2; the D gene is possibly TRBD1 (5 bases). The V end was cut by 4 bases, the J end by 2 bases, with 8 bases between. The CDR3 totals 12 residues. CDR1 and CDR2 from the germline V gene are SQVTM and ANQGSEA. The CDR3 coding sequence is TGCAGCGTTGTGCGACAGAACTATGGCTACACCTTC. Translation: CSVVRQNYGYTF.

The chain recombines TRBV4-1 with TRBJ1-2, with D perhaps matching TRBD1 (5 bases). The V end lost 5 bases, the J end lost 4 bases, and 20 bases lay between the germline ends. This CDR3 is built from 16 residues. Germline V gene lookup returns CDR1 MGHRA and CDR2 YSYEKL. Here the CDR3 reads CASSDPLGPKGYGYTF. CDR3 sequence (DNA): TGCGCCAGCAGCGACCCGTTGGGGCCGAAGGGCTATGGCTACACCTTC.

This clonotype was observed a handful of times. One junction end disagrees with the germline gene, perhaps due to a read error. The rearrangement uses TRBV9 and TRBJ2-7; weak D call: TRBD2 (6 bases). Germline lookup yields CDR1 SGDLS and CDR2 YYNGEE. This CDR3 is 16 amino acids long. The CDR3: CAGSPTGQGGTYEQYF. The CDR3, as DNA: TGTGCCGGCAGCCCAACCGGCCAGGGAGGCACCTACGAGCAGTACTTC.

V and J are TRBV6-5 and TRBJ2-5; TRBD2 is a possible D gene (6 bases). Germline CDR1 MNHEY, CDR2 SVGAGI. The CDR3 has 13 residues. V gave up 9 bases and J gave up 3 bases, with 14 bases separating them. As DNA, the CDR3 is TGTGCCAGATTCAGAGGGACTGAAGAGACCCAGTACTTC. Residues: CARFRGTEETQYF.

The chain joins TRBV27 to TRBJ2-1; 8 nucleotides agree with TRBD2. V trimming: 2 bases; J trimming: 4 bases; junction bases outside the gene matches: 10. The germline gives CDR1 MNHEY, CDR2 SMNVEV (reference sequence). This CDR3 spans 17 amino acids. The DNA of the CDR3 is TGTGCCAGCAGTTTAATGGGGTTTAGCGGGGTGTACAATGAGCAGTTCTTC. Amino acid sequence: CASSLMGFSGVYNEQFF.

The V gene is TRBV5-1, the J gene TRBJ2-1; possibly TRBD1 or TRBD2 for D (6 bases each). The germline gives CDR1 SGHRS, CDR2 YFSETQ. The CDR3 totals 15 residues. The V gene lost 5 bases and the J gene lost 9 bases, with 21 bases spanning the gap. CDR3 sequence (DNA): TGCGCCAGCAGTCTGGTCTACGGGGGCCTAATTGAGCAGTTCTTC. It codes for CASSLVYGGLIEQFF. The whole variable domain, filled in from reference TRBV5-1 and TRBJ2-1, reads KAGVTQTPRYLIKTRGQQVTLSCSPISGHRSVSWYQQTPGQGLQFLFEYFSETQRNKGNFPGRFSGRQFSNSRSEMNVSTLELGDSALYLCASSLVYGGLIEQFFGPGTRLTVL.

This chain joins TRBV12-3 or TRBV12-4 and TRBJ1-1; D is perhaps TRBD1 (5 bases). This CDR3 has 13 residues. The V gene lost 5 bases and the J gene lost 8 bases, with 15 bases spanning the gap. CDR3 DNA: TGTGCCAGCAGTCCTGACAGAGCTTTAGAAGCTTTCTTT. This codes for CASSPDRALEAFF.

This clonotype came up a few times. The chain combines TRBV7-6 with TRBJ2-1; unclear D gene. The ends were cut back, 5 bases at V and 0 bases at J, with 11 bases in the middle. CDR1 and CDR2 from the germline V gene are SGHVS and FNYEAQ. The CDR3 runs to 15 residues. CDR3 loop: CASSKRPGSYNEQFF. DNA of the CDR3: TGTGCCAGCAGCAAGAGACCCGGCTCCTACAATGAGCAGTTCTTC.

The chain uses TRBV7-9 and TRBJ2-5, with TRBD2 matching over 11 bases. Looked up from germline, CDR1 is SEHNR and CDR2 is FQNEAQ (reference sequence). V was clipped by 6 bases and J by 5 bases; unmatched bases: 8. The CDR3 totals 15 residues. CDR3 in DNA: TGTGCCAGCAGTGAACGGGCTAGCGGGAGGGAGACCCAGTACTTC. It is translated as CASSERASGRETQYF.